This note documents a single TCR beta chain sequence. These data originate in a study of T cell responses to AZD1222 COVID-19 vaccine. The protocol was immunoSEQ multiplex PCR, while the TCRdb copy is restricted to in-frame clones and leaves out a portion. The profile covers about 86,000 clones, with about 78% appearing a single time and about 21% taken by the ten largest. Here the sequenced sample was peripheral blood, taken on day 0 of AZD1222 vaccination. This clonotype was sampled from an adult in good health.

The CDR3 sequence is CASSRTGAFNQPQHF. The CDR3 DNA is TGTGCCAGCAGCCGAACAGGGGCGTTCAATCAGCCCCAGCATTTT. The chain uses TRBV3-1 (or the pseudogene TRBV3-2) and TRBJ1-5, with 7 bases that match TRBD1. Germline V gene lookup returns CDR1 LGHDT and CDR2 YNNKEL (reference sequence). CDR3 length: 15 amino acids. V dropped 4 bases and J dropped 3; count of bases not matched to a gene: 6.